This T cell receptor beta chain was identified in a study of persistence of HIV-infected CD4 T cells. Study-wide results and caveats: TCR oligoclonality correlated with proviral oligoclonality in the same sorted populations.

Cells were stimulated with CMV-infected fibroblast lysates at 8.5 to 10 ug/mL. CD4+ T cells upregulating both CD40 ligand and CD69 were sorted as responding cells. Looked up from germline, CDR1 is LNHDA and CDR2 is SQIVND (reference sequence). CDR3 size: 14 residues. Deletions cut 0 bases from V and 7 bases from J, with 10 bases between. This clone showed up just a few times. Its target is not known. The libraries were made with immunoSEQ version 4 in survey mode. Assay used: immunoSEQ multiplex PCR; TCRdb lists only in-frame clones, some missing. The profile shows 7,500 to 8,500 clones, less than 75% of them singletons.

V usage is TRBV19 and J usage is TRBJ1-5; D is possibly TRBD1 (5 bases). The receptor's source is an adult man with HIV who was CMV-seropositive. The sequencing here drew on CD4+ T cells sorted from PBMCs after roughly 20-hour stimulation, taken from a patient who received antiretroviral therapy. The CDR3 sequence is CASSIDRGRQPQHF. Written as DNA, the CDR3 is TGTGCCAGTAGTATAGACCGGGGGAGGCAGCCCCAGCATTTT.